These T cell receptor beta chains were read from a single sample in a study of blood T cell repertoires in COVID-19. Here immunoSEQ multiplex PCR was the method, and the copy in TCRdb shows in-frame clones only, minus some. This sample has roughly 380,000 clones; about nine tenths occur once, and the top ten carry over 3.5%. The sample comprised peripheral blood. Receptor source: a woman aged 55-70 years with COVID-19, enrolled during active disease. Each CDR3 is given with its conserved first and last residue. The D gene is left open where the match is weak. The listing skips clone size in some rows; elsewhere it reads once, few, many or a size class.

j_call clone_size d_call v_call cdr3_aa cdr3_nt
TRBJ1-1 - - TRBV5-8 CASSLIRDSGAMNTEAFF TGTGCCAGCAGCCTCATCCGGGACTCCGGAGCAATGAACACTGAAGCTTTCTTT
TRBJ2-5 once TRBD1 TRBV6-5 CASSYPGQAGQETQYF TGTGCCAGCAGTTACCCGGGACAGGCTGGCCAAGAGACCCAGTACTTC
TRBJ1-2 once - TRBV12-3/TRBV12-4 CASSFTANYGYTF TGTGCCAGCAGTTTCACAGCTAACTATGGCTACACCTTC
TRBJ2-1 - TRBD1 TRBV2 CASSEARGGQGYNEQFF TGTGCCAGCAGTGAAGCCCGAGGCGGACAGGGATACAATGAGCAGTTCTTC
TRBJ1-4 few TRBD1 TRBV19 CASSRQGTNEKLFF TGTGCCAGTAGCCGACAGGGAACTAATGAAAAACTGTTTTTT
TRBJ2-2 - - TRBV28 CASSLSRRTGELFF TGTGCCAGCAGTTTATCCAGGCGCACCGGGGAGCTGTTTTTT
TRBJ1-5 - TRBD1 TRBV6-5 CASSSGQGGNQPQHF TGTGCCAGCAGTTCGGGACAGGGAGGCAATCAGCCCCAGCATTTT
TRBJ1-2 - TRBD1 TRBV6-6 CASRGTGDLYGYTF TGTGCCAGCAGGGGGACAGGGGACCTCTATGGCTACACCTTC
TRBJ1-2 - TRBD1 TRBV19 CASTLNWDRNNYGYTF TGTGCCAGTACCCTAAATTGGGACAGGAATAACTATGGCTACACCTTC
TRBJ1-6 - - TRBV4-1 CASSRIGGTGLSPLHF TGCGCCAGCAGCCGAATAGGAGGGACGGGTTTATCACCCCTCCACTTT
TRBJ2-2 once - TRBV11-2 CASSLGAGSNTGELFF TGTGCCAGCAGCTTAGGGGCGGGATCGAACACCGGGGAGCTGTTTTTT
TRBJ1-4 few TRBD1 TRBV7-2 CASSNRGRGEKLFF TGTGCCAGCAGCAACAGGGGGCGCGGGGAAAAACTGTTTTTT
TRBJ1-2 few TRBD1 TRBV5-1 CASRETGEISSGYTF TGCGCCAGCAGAGAGACAGGGGAAATTTCGTCTGGCTACACCTTC
TRBJ2-7 - - TRBV5-1 CASSLGGPLSYEQYF TGCGCCAGCAGCTTGGGAGGTCCTTTATCCTACGAGCAGTACTTC
TRBJ2-3 - - TRBV28 CASTYSSGYTDTQYF TGTGCCAGCACCTACTCCAGCGGGTACACAGATACGCAGTATTTT
TRBJ2-3 - - TRBV18 CASSRDRPASTDTQYF TGTGCCAGCTCACGCGACAGACCGGCTAGCACAGATACGCAGTATTTT
TRBJ1-5 once TRBD1 TRBV7-3 CASSFAQGGSNQPQHF TGTGCCAGCAGCTTCGCACAGGGGGGAAGCAATCAGCCCCAGCATTTT
TRBJ2-1 many - TRBV27 CASSQLVSYNEQFF TGTGCCAGCAGTCAACTCGTCTCCTACAATGAGCAGTTCTTC
TRBJ1-5 once - TRBV5-1 CASSFTTGSNQPQHF TGCGCCAGCAGCTTCACTACGGGGTCCAATCAGCCCCAGCATTTT
TRBJ2-5 - - TRBV7-8 CASSHFTGETQYF TGTGCCAGCAGCCACTTCACCGGGGAGACCCAGTACTTC
TRBJ1-2 - - TRBV6-5 CASSLTGDYGYTF TGTGCCAGCAGTTTGACAGGAGACTATGGCTACACCTTC
TRBJ2-2 - TRBD2 TRBV3-1/TRBV3-2 CASSQVLSGGYNTGELFF TGTGCCAGCAGCCAAGTTCTTAGCGGGGGCTATAACACCGGGGAGCTGTTTTTT
TRBJ1-3 - TRBD1 TRBV14 CASSQLDRGNTIYF TGTGCCAGCAGCCAACTGGACAGGGGAAACACCATATATTTT
TRBJ1-2 - TRBD1 TRBV28 CASSFQDRDTYGYTF TGTGCCAGCAGTTTTCAGGACAGGGATACCTATGGCTACACCTTC
TRBJ2-7 - - TRBV5-3 CARSLGGSLPYEQYF TGTGCCAGAAGCTTGGGAGGGTCCCTCCCCTACGAGCAGTACTTC
TRBJ2-7 - - TRBV5-5 CASSLAPQGAPYEQYF TGTGCCAGCAGCTTGGCCCCACAGGGTGCACCCTACGAGCAGTACTTC